What follows describes a single T cell receptor (beta chain). The data derive from a study of blood T cell repertoires in COVID-19. Germline values: CDR1 KGHDR, CDR2 SFDVKD. V gave up 1 base and J gave up 0 bases, with 10 bases separating them. The CDR3 runs 16 residues. The repertoire was sequenced with immunoSEQ multiplex PCR; TCRdb's copy has only in-frame clones and lacks some. The data hold approximately 97,000 clones, with 85% observed a single time. The chain recombines TRBV24-1 with TRBJ2-3; a weak D match, TRBD2 (6 bases). Sequenced material: peripheral blood. This receptor was identified in a man aged 80 or over with acute or convalescent COVID-19. The CDR3 loop reads CATSDFASGSTDTQYF. The CDR3 DNA reads as TGTGCCACCAGTGATTTTGCCAGCGGGAGCACAGATACGCAGTATTTT.